This T cell receptor beta chain stems from a study of cytomegalovirus exposure and HLA in healthy donors. The study, taken as a whole, reports: The tendency of first-cohort TCR clusters to co-occur in the 100 to 150 validation repertoires emerged from a later analysis. Both high specificity and high sensitivity reportedly marked the classifier's diagnosis of cytomegalovirus status. The authors listed 150 or so TCR beta chains as cytomegalovirus-associated.

The study drew the donors from its roughly 120-subject validation cohort, separate from the 666-subject first cohort. Only in-frame clones appear in the TCRdb table, and some are missing; sequencing was by immunoSEQ multiplex PCR. The sample includes 180,000 or so clones, 70% to 85% of them seen just once. Trimming cost V 6 bases and J 6 bases; bases outside gene matches: 5. Germline V lookup: CDR1 MNHEY, CDR2 SMNVEV (reference sequence). CDR3 length: 15 residues. A note on this clone: Antigen unknown.

The TCR sequence derives from a woman between 25 and 40 years old in good health and CMV-seropositive. The sequenced material came from PBMCs. The chain employs TRBV27 and TRBJ2-1, with 13 nucleotides matching TRBD2. The CDR3 loop reads CASSPRLAGGNEQFF. CDR3 nucleotide sequence: TGTGCCAGCAGCCCGCGACTAGCGGGAGGCAATGAGCAGTTCTTC.